This TCR beta chain came from a study of T cell changes during pregnancy in multiple sclerosis. After removal of 2 bases from V and 4 bases from J, the junction contained 8 bases not matched to a gene. This CDR3 has 15 amino acids. Germline assignment: CDR1 GTSNPN and CDR2 SVGIG (reference sequence). Sequencing was performed with immunoSEQ multiplex PCR; in TCRdb, only in-frame clones are kept and a portion is missing. The table has 70,000 to 75,000 clones, approximately 86% seen once. The source was peripheral blood, collected before pregnancy. The chain has TRBV30 and TRBJ1-5; 7 nucleotides match TRBD1. The receptor's source is a female donor with multiple sclerosis, enrolled in a pregnancy study. This CDR3 is CAWSTLGQENQPQHF. The CDR3 bases are TGTGCCTGGAGTACATTAGGACAGGAAAATCAGCCCCAGCATTTT.